The present T cell receptor (beta chain) was sequenced within a study of blood T cell repertoires in COVID-19. This clone showed up just once. Original handling: By means of reference gene primer amplification, nucleated cell counts were estimated. Repertoires were generated with immunoSEQ multiplex PCR, while TCRdb's copy carries only in-frame clones and drops some. The V and J calls and clone size are taken from that table; D and trimming were inferred from the DNA. The sample carries 150,000 or so clones, 80% to 90% recorded once. The sequence was obtained from a young man with COVID-19, enrolled during active disease. The specimen was peripheral blood.

The CDR3 loop is CASSFWDRVYEQYF. Here the CDR3 DNA reads TGTGCCAGCAGTTTTTGGGACAGGGTCTACGAGCAGTACTTC. The gene calls are TRBV27 and TRBJ2-7; 9 bases agree with TRBD1. Germline V gene lookup returns CDR1 MNHEY and CDR2 SMNVEV (reference sequence). This CDR3 comprises 14 residues. Trimming at V came to 3 bases and at J to 3 bases, leaving 3 bases not matched to a gene.